This TCR beta chain was retrieved from a study of T-cell memory formation after mild COVID-19. TCRdb re-derived calls from the 5' RACE reads in MiXCR, one entry per CDR3 protein. The table lists 300,000 to 400,000 distinct CDR3 sequences, around 27% of them singletons. The CDR3 length is 14 residues. This clonotype has only a few counts. This clonotype was sampled from an adult woman who had mild COVID-19 (a few samples of this study predate the infection). Cell type and time point are not known. The source material was PBMCs or a T cell subset sorted from them (not recorded which). V is TRBV21-1 and J is TRBJ2-2; the table names TRBD1, a call not compared with the DNA. TRBV21-1 is an annotated pseudogene. DNA for the CDR3: TGTGCCAGCAGGCGGACAGGGGGTCCCGGGGAGCTGTTTTTT. Translating gives CASRRTGGPGELFF.